This T cell receptor beta chain was sequenced during a study of T-cell reconstitution after alpha-beta-depleted transplantation in children (dated by TCRdb to about 2016). With respect to the entire study: The study quantitatively tracked T-cell immune reconstitution after TCRalphabeta/CD19-depleted allogeneic hematopoietic cell transplantation in children using TCR repertoire profiling.

This clonotype was seen many times. This clone's antigen is unknown. The sample holds no much larger clone one base away, and base qualities are not on file. Reading from cysteine to phenylalanine, the CDR3 counts 14 amino acids. Just the 42-base CDR3 DNA is kept, in frame starting at base 1. Trimming takes 4 bases from V and 1 base from J, and the germline ends sit 13 bases apart. The germline V gene (reference sequence) sets CDR1 to DFQATT and CDR2 to SNEGSKA. The library was produced with PCR. Sequencing instrument: Illumina HiSeq 2500. TCR libraries were prepared with molecular barcoding, using unique molecular identifiers to normalize TCRbeta repertoire quantification. The public reads were quality trimmed at Q25 with fastp and then assembled into clones with MiXCR by TCRdb, keeping productive beta chains. One record per CDR3 amino acid sequence lists the most common genes and DNA. This sample has some 390,000 distinct CDR3 sequences in its table, and around 20% of those were observed once. The ten largest clones add up to around 4% of the sample.

This clonotype was obtained from a human donor who donated a stem cell graft to a child with acute myeloid leukemia. The chain couples TRBV20-1 to TRBJ1-1, with TRBD1 perhaps the D gene, on 5 matching bases. The sample in question was PBMCs from the stem cell graft donor, obtained from the stem cell graft. The DNA sequence is TGCAGTGCTACACCGGGGGATAAGAACACTGAAGCTTTCTTT. It encodes CSATPGDKNTEAFF.